This T cell receptor beta chain was sequenced during a study of shared clonotypes between healthy human individuals. Study findings and constraints: With a few donors compared, approximately 5.5% of naive CD4 clonotypes were shared.

CDR1 is SEHNR and CDR2 is FQNEAQ in the germline V gene (reference sequence). The CDR3 is 18 residues long. The germline V and J ends were trimmed by 0 bases and 5 bases, with 19 bases remaining between them. All the donors were Caucasian adults who lived in Nashville, Tennessee. As concerns this clone: The antigen is unknown.

A deep-level run was used for the assay. The protocol was immunoSEQ multiplex PCR, while the TCRdb copy is restricted to in-frame clones and leaves out a portion. The sample lists some 680,000 clones; around four fifths were seen once. The specimen was memory CD4+ T cells sorted from blood. Subset given: CD45RA-negative fraction. The chain couples TRBV7-9 to TRBJ2-2; possibly TRBD2 for D (5 bases). The sequence was collected from a woman aged 25-40 years in good health. The CDR3 loop reads CASSLAGGEKRVTGELFF. In DNA, the CDR3 is TGTGCCAGCAGCTTAGCGGGTGGAGAGAAGAGGGTAACCGGGGAGCTGTTTTTT.